This T cell receptor (beta chain) was captured by sequencing in a study of shared clonotypes between healthy human individuals. TCRdb's copy holds only in-frame clones and misses some; the assay was immunoSEQ multiplex PCR. The repertoire includes millions of clones, 85% to 95% of them detected once, and roughly 0.15% sits in the top ten. Regarding the study as a whole: Memory subsets generally showed lower estimated richness than naive subsets. Only blood samples were collected, and tissue repertoires likely differ.

Notes on this clone: What it binds is not known.

Germline V gene data show CDR1 as SGHRS and CDR2 as YFSETQ. V was pared by 0 bases and J by 4 bases, with 11 bases between. This CDR3 contains 15 residues. This receptor was identified in a man between 18 and 29 years old in good health. Input material: naive CD4+ T cells sorted from blood. Subset given: CD45RA+ positively selected. This sequence joins TRBV5-1 and TRBJ2-1, with D hard to call. The CDR3 DNA follows: TGCGCCAGCAGCTTGGCCGATCCCCTGTACAATGAGCAGTTCTTC. Amino acids: CASSLADPLYNEQFF.